The entry that follows covers one T cell receptor (beta chain) sequence. Other nucleotide sequences in the sample specify the same CDR3. Germline trimming cut 4 bases from V and 5 bases from J; bases unmatched to any gene: 4. The CDR3 length is 13 residues. The V gene's germline CDR1 is KGHSH and CDR2 LQKENI. The data belong to a study of beta chain features in type 1 diabetes. cDNA synthesis used the whole RNA isolate, giving expressed TCRB sequences. Measured with immunoSEQ multiplex PCR; TCRdb has only the in-frame clones, and not every one. The repertoire holds 250,000 to 350,000 clones, with 11% to 15% as singletons.

This chain uses TRBV18 with TRBJ2-5; TRBD1 agrees at 7 bases. This clonotype was sampled from a man aged 30-40 years in good health. The sequenced sample was central memory CD4+ T cells from blood. Written as DNA, the CDR3 is TGTGCCAGCTCACTTAGGGGGCAGGAGACCCAGTACTTC. It translates to CASSLRGQETQYF.